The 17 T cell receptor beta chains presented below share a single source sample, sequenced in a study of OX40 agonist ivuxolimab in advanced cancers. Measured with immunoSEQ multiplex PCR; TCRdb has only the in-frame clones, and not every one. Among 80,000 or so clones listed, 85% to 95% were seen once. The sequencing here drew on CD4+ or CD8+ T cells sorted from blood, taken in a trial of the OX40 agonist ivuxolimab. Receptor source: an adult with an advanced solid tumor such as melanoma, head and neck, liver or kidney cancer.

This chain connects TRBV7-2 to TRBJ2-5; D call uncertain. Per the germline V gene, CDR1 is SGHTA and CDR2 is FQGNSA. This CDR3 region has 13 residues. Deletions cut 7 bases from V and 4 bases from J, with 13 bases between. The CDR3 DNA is TGTGCCAGCACCGGCCACCTGGGAGAGACCCAGTACTTC. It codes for CASTGHLGETQYF.

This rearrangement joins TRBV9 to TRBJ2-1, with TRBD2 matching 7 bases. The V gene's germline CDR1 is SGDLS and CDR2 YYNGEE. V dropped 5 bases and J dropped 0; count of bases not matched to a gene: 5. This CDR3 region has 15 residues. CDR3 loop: CASSLAASSYNEQFF. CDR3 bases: TGTGCCAGCAGTCTAGCGGCAAGCTCCTACAATGAGCAGTTCTTC.

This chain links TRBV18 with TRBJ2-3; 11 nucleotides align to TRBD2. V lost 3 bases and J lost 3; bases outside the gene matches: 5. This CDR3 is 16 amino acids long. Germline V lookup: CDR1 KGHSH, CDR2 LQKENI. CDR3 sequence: CASSPSTSGRTDTQYF. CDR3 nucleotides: TGTGCCAGCTCACCGTCAACTAGCGGGAGAACAGATACGCAGTATTTT.

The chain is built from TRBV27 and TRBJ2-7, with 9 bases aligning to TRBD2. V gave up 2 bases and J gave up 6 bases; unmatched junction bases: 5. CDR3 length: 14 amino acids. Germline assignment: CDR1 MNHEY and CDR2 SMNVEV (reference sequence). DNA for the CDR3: TGTGCCAGCAGTTTAATAGCGGGAGAGGGCGAGCAGTACTTC. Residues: CASSLIAGEGEQYF.

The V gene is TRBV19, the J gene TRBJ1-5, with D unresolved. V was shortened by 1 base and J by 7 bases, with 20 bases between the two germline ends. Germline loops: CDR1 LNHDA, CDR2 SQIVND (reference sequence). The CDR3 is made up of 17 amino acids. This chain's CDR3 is CASSIVPGRLLGQPQHF. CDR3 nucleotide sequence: TGTGCCAGTAGTATAGTTCCCGGACGGCTTCTTGGGCAGCCCCAGCATTTT.

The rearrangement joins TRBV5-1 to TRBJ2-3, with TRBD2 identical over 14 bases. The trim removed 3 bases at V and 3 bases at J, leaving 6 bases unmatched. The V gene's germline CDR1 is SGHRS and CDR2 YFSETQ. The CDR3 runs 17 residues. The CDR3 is CASSSGTSGSWTDTQYF. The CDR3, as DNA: TGCGCCAGCAGCTCGGGGACTAGCGGGAGTTGGACAGATACGCAGTATTTT.

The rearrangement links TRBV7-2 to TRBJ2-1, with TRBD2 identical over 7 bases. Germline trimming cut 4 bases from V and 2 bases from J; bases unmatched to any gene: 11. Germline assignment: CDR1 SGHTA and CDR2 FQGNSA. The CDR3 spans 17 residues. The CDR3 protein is CASSSLAGSGAYNEQFF. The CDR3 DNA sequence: TGTGCCAGCAGCTCGCTTGCGGGGAGCGGGGCCTACAATGAGCAGTTCTTC.

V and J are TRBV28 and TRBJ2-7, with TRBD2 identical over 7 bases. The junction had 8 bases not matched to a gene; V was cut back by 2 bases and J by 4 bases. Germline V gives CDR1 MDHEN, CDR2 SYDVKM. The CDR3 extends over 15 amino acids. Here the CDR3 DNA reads TGTGCCAGCAGTTTAGGACTAGTAGGCATTTACGAGCAGTACTTC. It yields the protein CASSLGLVGIYEQYF.

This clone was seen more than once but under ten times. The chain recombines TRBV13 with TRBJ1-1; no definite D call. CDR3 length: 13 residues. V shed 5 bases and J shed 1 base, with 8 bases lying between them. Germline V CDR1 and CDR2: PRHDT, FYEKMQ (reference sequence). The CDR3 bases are TGTGCCAGCAGCCACCGGCCGAACACTGAAGCTTTCTTT. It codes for CASSHRPNTEAFF. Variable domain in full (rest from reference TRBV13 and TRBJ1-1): AAGVIQSPRHLIKEKRETATLKCYPIPRHDTVYWYQQGPGQDPQFLISFYEKMQSDKGSIPDRFSAQQFSDYHSELNMSSLELGDSALYFCASSHRPNTEAFFGQGTRLTVV.

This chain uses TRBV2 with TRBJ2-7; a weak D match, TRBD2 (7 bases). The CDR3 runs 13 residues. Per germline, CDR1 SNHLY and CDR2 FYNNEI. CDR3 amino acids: CAGGGYFVYEQYF. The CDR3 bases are TGTGCAGGGGGGGGCTATTTCGTCTACGAGCAGTACTTC.

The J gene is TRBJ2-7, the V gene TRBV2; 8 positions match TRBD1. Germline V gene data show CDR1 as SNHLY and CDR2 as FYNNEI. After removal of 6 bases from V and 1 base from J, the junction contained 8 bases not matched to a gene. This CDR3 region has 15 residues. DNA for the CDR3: TGTGCCAGCAGCCTTACTGGGACAGGATCCTACGAGCAGTACTTC. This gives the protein CASSLTGTGSYEQYF.

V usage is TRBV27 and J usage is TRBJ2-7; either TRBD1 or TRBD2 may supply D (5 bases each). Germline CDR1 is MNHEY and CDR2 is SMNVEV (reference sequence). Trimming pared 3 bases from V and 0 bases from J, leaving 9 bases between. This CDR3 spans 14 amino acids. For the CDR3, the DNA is TGTGCCAGCAGTTTCCGGGACGACTCCTACGAGCAGTACTTC. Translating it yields CASSFRDDSYEQYF.

The CDR3 nucleotides are TGTGCCTCGACCGGTTGCCCCTACGAGCAGTACTTC. Translated, it gives CASTGCPYEQYF. The gene calls are TRBV19 and TRBJ2-7; D not resolved. V shed 11 bases and J shed 2 bases, with 13 bases lying between them. The CDR3 is 12 residues long. The germline V gene has CDR1 LNHDA and CDR2 SQIVND (reference sequence).

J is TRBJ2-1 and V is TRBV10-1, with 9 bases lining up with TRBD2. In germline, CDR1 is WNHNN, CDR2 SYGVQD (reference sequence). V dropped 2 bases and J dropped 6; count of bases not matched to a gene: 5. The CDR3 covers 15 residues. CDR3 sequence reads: CASSEIAGAPNEQFF. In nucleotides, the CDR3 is TGCGCCAGCAGTGAGATAGCGGGGGCCCCCAATGAGCAGTTCTTC.

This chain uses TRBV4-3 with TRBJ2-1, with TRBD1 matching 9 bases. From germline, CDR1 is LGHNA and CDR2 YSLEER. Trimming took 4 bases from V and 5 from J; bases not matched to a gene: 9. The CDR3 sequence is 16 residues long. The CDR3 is CASSRQGGEAHNEQFF. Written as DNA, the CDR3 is TGCGCCAGCAGCCGACAGGGGGGAGAGGCCCACAATGAGCAGTTCTTC.

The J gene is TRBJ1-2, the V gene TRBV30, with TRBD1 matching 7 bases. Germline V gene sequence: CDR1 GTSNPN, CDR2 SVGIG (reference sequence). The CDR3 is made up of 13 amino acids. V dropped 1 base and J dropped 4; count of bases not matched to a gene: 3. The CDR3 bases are TGTGCCTGGAGTGATGGGACAGTCTATGGCTACACCTTC. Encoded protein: CAWSDGTVYGYTF.

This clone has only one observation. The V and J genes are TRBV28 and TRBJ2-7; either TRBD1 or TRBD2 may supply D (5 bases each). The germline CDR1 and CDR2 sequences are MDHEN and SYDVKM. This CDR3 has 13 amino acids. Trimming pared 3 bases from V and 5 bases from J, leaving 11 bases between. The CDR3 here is CASSFPGTDEQYF. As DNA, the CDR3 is TGTGCCAGCAGTTTCCCCGGGACGGACGAGCAGTACTTC.